This TCR beta chain was profiled in a study of vaccination and CD4 T cells after COVID-19. Time point specified: late sampling 161 to 241 days after vaccination in a few convalescent patients. Stated treatment: approximately 11-day PBMC culture with coronavirus spike peptide pools or control peptides (ViraFEST assay). For ViraFEST, peptide pools expanded antigen-specific T cells, after which the TCRs were sequenced. The assay that was used to sequence DNA from cultured CD4+ T cells was the Oncomine TCR Beta short-read assay. TCRdb re-analysed the PCR reads in MiXCR, keeping a single row per CDR3 protein. This sample has around 19,000 distinct CDR3 sequences, with around 37% found just once. The CDR3 is made up of 13 amino acids. V was pared by 5 bases and J by 6 bases, with 3 bases of the junction left unmatched. Per germline, CDR1 SGHVS and CDR2 FNYEAQ. Only a few counts were recorded for this clonotype. The target antigen is unknown.

This TCR derives from a human donor who had recovered from COVID-19. This sequence joins TRBV7-6 and TRBJ2-2; TRBD2 matches at 7 bases. Source: CD4+ T cells from blood, cultured in vitro, taken about 7 months after SARS-CoV-2 vaccination. CDR3 bases: TGTGCCAGCAGCCCCGGGAGGTCCGGGGAGCTGTTTTTT. This codes for CASSPGRSGELFF.